The 30 T cell receptor beta chains reported below all come from one sample, sequenced in a study of identical twins. TCRdb ran MiXCR on the 5' RACE reads and lists one entry per CDR3 protein. The repertoire consists of fewer than 800,000 distinct CDR3 sequences, with less than 9% occurring once and the leading ten covering around 1.6%. The same sample was also studied in work on yellow fever vaccine responses in identical twins.

Sequenced: PBMCs. The receptors here all came from a woman aged 18-29 years in good health.

The chain recombines TRBV24-1 with TRBJ2-1; D uncertain. The CDR3 covers 13 residues. Germline V gene data show CDR1 as KGHDR and CDR2 as SFDVKD. Trimming pared 1 base from V and 6 bases from J, leaving 6 bases between. CDR3 sequence reads: CATSDLTSNEQFF. The CDR3 nucleotides are TGTGCCACCAGTGATTTAACCTCCAATGAGCAGTTCTTC.

The gene calls are TRBV20-1 and TRBJ2-2; 7 positions agree with TRBD2. The J segment lost 5 bases and the V segment lost 0 bases, leaving 6 bases of the junction unmatched. Germline values: CDR1 DFQATT, CDR2 SNEGSKA (reference sequence). The CDR3 covers 15 residues. In DNA form, the CDR3 reads TGCAGTGCTAGAGATCGGCGGGGGTCGACCGGGGAGCTGTTTTTT. Its translation is CSARDRRGSTGELFF.

With regard to this clonotype: This clone may be a read error of a much larger clone one base away. V and J are TRBV5-1 and TRBJ1-2; D is ambiguous. CDR1 is SGHRS, CDR2 YFSETQ, per germline. This CDR3 is built from 15 residues. The CDR3 spells CACSLGWGSEVGYTF. As DNA, the CDR3 is TGCGCCTGCAGCTTGGGGTGGGGATCTGAAGTTGGCTACACCTTC.

The rearrangement links TRBV6-1 to TRBJ1-2; 9 nucleotides align to TRBD1. V was clipped by 8 bases and J by 8 bases; unmatched bases: 9. Germline loops: CDR1 MNHNS, CDR2 SASEGT. The CDR3 is 13 amino acids. The CDR3 here is CASSAGTGRGYTF. The CDR3 bases are TGTGCCAGCTCGGCCGGGACAGGGCGCGGCTACACCTTC.

This clonotype came up many times. The V call is TRBV5-1, the J call TRBJ2-2, with D possibly matching TRBD2 (5 bases). CDR3 length equals 15 residues. CDR1 is SGHRS and CDR2 is YFSETQ in the germline V gene. With 4 bases removed from V and 5 bases from J, the gap between germline ends came to 15 bases. CDR3 DNA: TGCGCCAGCAGCCACCTCACTGGGGAGACCGGGGAGCTGTTTTTT. This encodes CASSHLTGETGELFF. The full variable domain, completed using reference TRBV5-1 and TRBJ2-2, is KAGVTQTPRYLIKTRGQQVTLSCSPISGHRSVSWYQQTPGQGLQFLFEYFSETQRNKGNFPGRFSGRQFSNSRSEMNVSTLELGDSALYLCASSHLTGETGELFFGEGSRLTVL.

In this sample, this clonotype turned up many times. The chain has TRBV7-9 and TRBJ2-5, with D possibly TRBD2 on 5 matching bases. The V gene lost 5 bases and the J gene lost 5 bases, with 12 bases spanning the gap. The CDR3 extends over 13 amino acids. Germline V gene data show CDR1 as SEHNR and CDR2 as FQNEAQ (reference sequence). The CDR3 loop is CASSPLVGETQYF. CDR3 coding DNA: TGTGCCAGCAGCCCACTAGTTGGGGAGACCCAGTACTTC. Variable domain in full (rest from reference TRBV7-9 and TRBJ2-5): DTGVSQNPRHKITKRGQNVTFRCDPISEHNRLYWYRQTLGQGPEFLTYFQNEAQLEKSRLLSDRFSAERPKGSFSTLEIQRTEQGDSAMYLCASSPLVGETQYFGPGTRLLVL.

A few counts support this clonotype. The genes are TRBV2 and TRBJ2-4, with 10 bases fitting TRBD1. Trimming at V came to 8 bases and at J to 6 bases, leaving 10 bases not matched to a gene. The CDR3 is 15 residues long. CDR1 is SNHLY, CDR2 FYNNEI, per germline. DNA of the CDR3: TGTGCCAGCGGGGGACAGGGGAATATGGGAAACATTCAGTACTTC. Residues: CASGGQGNMGNIQYF.

This clonotype was seen more than once but under ten times. The chain couples TRBV4-1 to TRBJ1-5; D is ambiguous. This CDR3 contains 14 residues. CDR1 is MGHRA and CDR2 is YSYEKL in the germline V gene. The V end lost 0 bases, the J end lost 4 bases, and 7 bases lay between the germline ends. The DNA of the CDR3 is TGCGCCAGCAGCCAAGACAGTATAAATCAGCCCCAGCATTTT. This gives the protein CASSQDSINQPQHF.

V and J are TRBV12-3 or TRBV12-4 and TRBJ2-1, with 12 bases fitting TRBD2. V shed 5 bases and J 3 bases; nucleotides not matched to a gene: 5. The CDR3 length is 16 residues. In nucleotides, the CDR3 is TGTGCCAGCAGTCTAGGACTAGCGGGAAACTACAATGAGCAGTTCTTC. Protein: CASSLGLAGNYNEQFF.

This clonotype occurred many times. This chain links TRBV20-1 with TRBJ2-2; the D is unclear. Trimming stripped 1 base from V and 4 bases from J, with 7 bases between. This CDR3 is built from 13 residues. In germline, CDR1 is DFQATT, CDR2 SNEGSKA (reference sequence). CDR3 sequence: CSARVAITGELFF. The CDR3, as DNA: TGCAGTGCTAGAGTGGCAATCACCGGGGAGCTGTTTTTT.

This clonotype was picked up a small number of times. This chain uses TRBV5-6 with TRBJ1-2; a possible D gene is TRBD1 (5 bases). V dropped 1 base and J dropped 4 bases, with 11 bases sitting between them. Germline V gene sequence: CDR1 SGHDT, CDR2 YYEEEE. This CDR3 region has 14 residues. DNA of the CDR3: TGTGCCAGCAGCTTGATGTGGGGCGCCTATGGCTACACCTTC. Protein product: CASSLMWGAYGYTF.

In its sample, this clonotype was seen a few times. V and J are TRBV2 and TRBJ1-6; no firm D call. The V end was cut by 3 bases, the J end by 6 bases, with 15 bases between. The CDR3 is made up of 16 amino acids. Looked up from germline, CDR1 is SNHLY and CDR2 is FYNNEI. The CDR3: CASSEDSRGRNSPLHF. In DNA form, the CDR3 reads TGTGCCAGCAGTGAGGATTCGCGAGGTCGTAATTCACCCCTCCACTTT.

This clonotype appeared a few times. CDR3 in DNA: TGTGCCAGCAGTCGCAGATCTCTAGCGGGAGAGACCCAGTACTTC. This sequence encodes CASSRRSLAGETQYF. The rearrangement uses TRBV12-3 or TRBV12-4 and TRBJ2-5; TRBD2 matches 8 bases. The CDR3 is made up of 15 amino acids. J was trimmed by 4 bases and V by 5 bases; bases with no gene match: 9.

V is TRBV20-1 and J is TRBJ2-1, with D possibly being TRBD1 or TRBD2 (5 bases each). Deletions cut 1 base from V and 2 bases from J, with 9 bases between. This CDR3 comprises 14 residues. CDR1 is DFQATT, CDR2 SNEGSKA, per germline (reference sequence). CDR3 in DNA: TGCAGTGCTAGAGTCGGGGCGGCCTACAATGAGCAGTTCTTC. Residues: CSARVGAAYNEQFF.

This clonotype was detected ten times or more. This sequence joins TRBV20-1 and TRBJ2-7; D is tentatively TRBD1 or TRBD2 (5 bases each). The CDR3 runs 13 residues. Per the germline V gene, CDR1 is DFQATT and CDR2 is SNEGSKA (reference sequence). With 6 bases removed from V and 0 bases from J, the gap between germline ends came to 12 bases. CDR3 loop: CSASGRISYEQYF. CDR3 sequence (DNA): TGCAGTGCATCGGGACGGATCTCCTACGAGCAGTACTTC.

This clonotype was counted ten times or more. In nucleotides, the CDR3 is TGCGCCAGCAGCTTGGTACAGGGAATCGTAAGCGCAGATACGCAGTATTTT. This sequence encodes CASSLVQGIVSADTQYF. The V and J genes are TRBV5-1 and TRBJ2-3; a weak D match, TRBD1 (6 bases). The CDR3 has 17 amino acids. V dropped 0 bases and J dropped 4 bases, with 18 bases sitting between them. Per germline, CDR1 SGHRS and CDR2 YFSETQ.

There are many counts of this clonotype. This chain connects TRBV2 to TRBJ2-1; no firm D call. This CDR3 has 13 amino acids. Trimming cost V 8 bases and J 3 bases, with 11 bases left between them. Germline CDR1 is SNHLY and CDR2 is FYNNEI. The CDR3 loop is CASGLNSYNEQFF. CDR3 sequence (DNA): TGTGCCAGCGGGTTAAACAGCTACAATGAGCAGTTCTTC.

CDR3 residues: CSVGSAGQSAYNEQFF. The CDR3 DNA reads as TGCAGCGTTGGGTCGGCAGGGCAAAGCGCCTACAATGAGCAGTTCTTC. This chain uses TRBV29-1 with TRBJ2-1; weak D call: TRBD1 (5 bases). Germline CDR1 is SQVTM and CDR2 is ANQGSEA. This CDR3 region has 16 residues. V dropped 4 bases and J dropped 2 bases, with 18 bases sitting between them.

This clonotype was detected many times. The chain recombines TRBV20-1 with TRBJ2-5; no clear D gene. Trimming shortened V by 3 bases and J by 3 bases, and 11 bases separated the two germline ends. CDR1 and CDR2 (germline): DFQATT, SNEGSKA (reference sequence). This CDR3 is 13 amino acids long. CDR3: CSASDGPKETQYF. The CDR3 coding sequence is TGCAGTGCTAGCGACGGCCCCAAAGAGACCCAGTACTTC.

The chain links TRBV27 to TRBJ2-7; the D gene could be TRBD1 or TRBD2 (5 bases each). Trimming took off 5 bases at V and 3 bases at J, with 14 bases between the two ends. The CDR3 spans 14 residues. CDR1 MNHEY and CDR2 SMNVEV come from the germline V gene (reference sequence). The CDR3 DNA reads as TGTGCCAGCAGTCCGATGGGGGAGCGCTACGAGCAGTACTTC. As protein: CASSPMGERYEQYF.

This clonotype was recorded at least ten times. The chain employs TRBV12-3 or TRBV12-4 and TRBJ1-1; possible D gene TRBD1, 5 bases. The CDR3 has 15 amino acids. V was trimmed by 5 bases and J by 2 bases, leaving 15 bases between them. CDR3 nucleotide sequence: TGTGCCAGCAGTCCTACTCCCGGGGGAAACACTGAAGCTTTCTTT. Translated: CASSPTPGGNTEAFF.

This clonotype occurred many times. The V and J genes are TRBV20-1 and TRBJ2-3; 8 bases agree with TRBD2. Losses at the gene ends were 6 bases for V and 1 base for J; bases not matched to a gene: 6. Looked up from germline, CDR1 is DFQATT and CDR2 is SNEGSKA (reference sequence). The CDR3 covers 14 residues. As DNA, the CDR3 is TGCAGTGCCTACCTGCGGGGGGGCACAGATACGCAGTATTTT. This encodes CSAYLRGGTDTQYF.

This clonotype was found many times. This chain links TRBV11-2 with TRBJ2-2; D not certain. Looked up from germline, CDR1 is SGHAT and CDR2 is FQNNGV. The CDR3 has 12 residues. Trimming stripped 5 bases from V and 7 bases from J, with 8 bases between. DNA for the CDR3: TGTGCCAGCAGCCACGGCCGCGGGGAGCTGTTTTTT. Protein: CASSHGRGELFF.

This clonotype turned up a few times. The rearrangement joins TRBV29-1 to TRBJ2-1, with 7 bases aligning to TRBD1. Germline V lookup: CDR1 SQVTM, CDR2 ANQGSEA. V lost 2 bases to trimming and J lost 2 bases; unmatched junction nucleotides: 6. This CDR3 is 15 amino acids long. CDR3 nucleotides: TGCAGCGTTGAATATAGAGGGACAGCCTACAATGAGCAGTTCTTC. This encodes CSVEYRGTAYNEQFF.

This clonotype was counted ten times or more. The V and J genes are TRBV2 and TRBJ2-1; 8 bases match TRBD1. Germline CDR1 is SNHLY and CDR2 is FYNNEI. With V trimmed by 0 bases and J by 8 bases, 12 bases remained unmatched. The length of the CDR3 is 17 residues. The CDR3, as DNA: TGTGCCAGCAGTGAAGCGCTTAGGGCAGGGGGCTTGGATGAGCAGTTCTTC. Encoded protein: CASSEALRAGGLDEQFF.

The sample holds a few counts of this clonotype. The chain carries TRBV5-1 and TRBJ1-4; the D is unclear. This CDR3 is built from 14 residues. Germline V gene lookup returns CDR1 SGHRS and CDR2 YFSETQ. V was cut by 3 bases and J by 4 bases, with 10 bases left in between. CDR3 amino acids: CASSSGLGNEKLFF. CDR3 coding DNA: TGCGCCAGCAGCTCCGGACTTGGTAATGAAAAACTGTTTTTT.

This clonotype was picked up many times. V usage is TRBV3-1 and J usage is TRBJ1-1, with D possibly TRBD1 on 6 matching bases. CDR3 length equals 20 residues. Germline V gene data show CDR1 as LGHDT and CDR2 as YNNKEL (reference sequence). The V end was cut by 7 bases, the J end by 5 bases, with 35 bases between. In nucleotides, the CDR3 is TGTGCCAGCACTTCAACCCTTGGCGCAGGGCAGGGGAGCCAAAGTACTGAAGCTTTCTTT. Protein: CASTSTLGAGQGSQSTEAFF.

This clonotype was picked up a small number of times. The chain carries TRBV20-1 and TRBJ2-7; 8 bases line up with TRBD1. Trimming took 6 bases from V and 2 from J; bases not matched to a gene: 6. The CDR3 has 13 residues. Germline V gene lookup returns CDR1 DFQATT and CDR2 SNEGSKA (reference sequence). The CDR3 loop reads CSATSDRAYEQYV. CDR3 nucleotide sequence: TGCAGTGCAACCTCGGACAGGGCCTACGAGCAGTACGTC.

This clonotype was seen a few times. The CDR3 nucleotides read TGCGCCAGCAAGGGGTTGTCGGACACTGAAGCTTTCTTT. Protein product: CASKGLSDTEAFF. V and J are TRBV4-1 and TRBJ1-1, with D possibly TRBD1 on 5 matching bases. The germline gives CDR1 MGHRA, CDR2 YSYEKL. This CDR3 region has 13 residues. V was pared by 7 bases and J by 3 bases, with 12 bases between.

V and J are TRBV12-3 or TRBV12-4 and TRBJ1-1; no clear D gene. V was trimmed by 3 bases and J by 0 bases, leaving 11 bases between them. The CDR3 consists of 15 residues. CDR3 sequence (DNA): TGTGCCAGCAGTTTTCAGGCAGGCATGAACACTGAAGCTTTCTTT. Translating it yields CASSFQAGMNTEAFF.